Below, 23 T cell receptor beta chains from the same sample are listed, as sequenced in a study of cytomegalovirus exposure and HLA in healthy donors. The PCR used 60 Vbeta and 13 Jbeta primers. Method: immunoSEQ multiplex PCR; TCRdb's copy keeps in-frame clones and lacks some. Seen here are 60,000 to 85,000 clones, roughly two thirds observed once, and the top ten hold roughly 5%. Sequencing was done on a sample of PBMCs. These receptors were collected from a man aged 60-69 years in good health and CMV-seropositive.

The chain joins TRBV6-5 to TRBJ1-5, with TRBD1 matching 11 bases. This CDR3 has 16 residues. Looked up from germline, CDR1 is MNHEY and CDR2 is SVGAGI. V lost 4 bases and J lost 5; bases outside the gene matches: 7. The CDR3: CASSSARTGGYQPQHF. Written as DNA, the CDR3 is TGTGCCAGCAGTTCCGCCAGGACAGGGGGCTATCAGCCCCAGCATTTT.

The J gene is TRBJ1-3, the V gene TRBV7-2, with 9 bases lining up with TRBD1. The CDR3 extends over 16 amino acids. The J segment lost 0 bases and the V segment lost 4 bases, leaving 4 bases of the junction unmatched. Germline V lookup: CDR1 SGHTA, CDR2 FQGNSA. This CDR3 reads CASSSRTGASGNTIYF. The CDR3 bases are TGTGCCAGCAGCTCCCGGACAGGGGCCTCTGGAAACACCATATATTTT.

The J gene is TRBJ2-1, the V gene TRBV25-1; D is ambiguous. Trimming took 3 bases from V and 1 from J, leaving 16 bases between them. This CDR3 has 17 residues. Germline V gene data show CDR1 as MGHDK and CDR2 as SYGVNS. The CDR3 region is CASSDPEPDSSYNEQFF. As DNA, the CDR3 is TGTGCCAGCAGTGACCCGGAGCCCGACTCTTCCTACAATGAGCAGTTCTTC. Full variable domain (rest looked up from reference TRBV25-1 and TRBJ2-1): EADIYQTPRYLVIGTGKKITLECSQTMGHDKMYWYQQDPGMELHLIHYSYGVNSTEKGDLSSESTVSRIRTEHFPLTLESARPSHTSQYLCASSDPEPDSSYNEQFFGPGTRLTVL.

This chain joins TRBV30 and TRBJ2-1; TRBD1 is a possible D gene (5 bases). With 3 bases removed from V and 2 bases from J, the gap between germline ends came to 11 bases. Germline CDR1 and CDR2: GTSNPN and SVGIG (reference sequence). The CDR3 spans 14 residues. CDR3 in DNA: TGTGCCTGGAGAGGGGCAGGACCCTACAATGAGCAGTTCTTC. Translating it yields CAWRGAGPYNEQFF. Variable domain in full (rest from reference TRBV30 and TRBJ2-1): SQTIHQWPATLVQPVGSPLSLECTVEGTSNPNLYWYRQAAGRGLQLLFYSVGIGQISSEVPQNLSASRPQDRQFILSSKKLLLSDSGFYLCAWRGAGPYNEQFFGPGTRLTVL.

The CDR3 spells CATRIQSSYNEQFF. DNA of the CDR3: TGTGCCACCAGAATACAGAGCTCCTACAATGAGCAGTTCTTC. This chain connects TRBV19 to TRBJ2-1; D is ambiguous. This CDR3 contains 14 residues. Germline V gene sequence: CDR1 LNHDA, CDR2 SQIVND (reference sequence). Deletions cut 10 bases from V and 0 bases from J, with 13 bases between.

The V call is TRBV18, the J call TRBJ1-1, with no clear D. From germline, CDR1 is KGHSH and CDR2 LQKENI. V was clipped by 3 bases and J by 7 bases, with 6 bases between them. The CDR3 consists of 11 residues. CDR3 amino acids: CASSPSIEAFF. The DNA of the CDR3 is TGTGCCAGCTCACCGAGTATTGAAGCTTTCTTT.

J is TRBJ1-3 and V is TRBV6-1; D remains ambiguous. There are 14 residues in the CDR3. V lost 8 bases and J 0 bases, leaving 11 bases between the germline ends. Germline V lookup: CDR1 MNHNS, CDR2 SASEGT. The CDR3 protein is CASLMGSSGNTIYF. CDR3 in DNA: TGTGCCAGCTTAATGGGCAGCTCTGGAAACACCATATATTTT.

The chain couples TRBV7-9 to TRBJ2-1; the match to TRBD1 covers 9 bases. The germline CDR1 and CDR2 sequences are SEHNR and FQNEAQ (reference sequence). This CDR3 has 16 residues. The V segment lost 3 bases and the J segment 2 bases; nucleotides outside the gene matches: 5. The CDR3 reads CASSLTGTGTYNEQFF. For the CDR3, the DNA is TGTGCCAGCAGCTTGACCGGGACAGGGACCTACAATGAGCAGTTCTTC.

The chain has TRBV10-1 and TRBJ2-2, with D maybe TRBD1 (5 bases). V was cut by 3 bases and J by 6 bases, with 11 bases left in between. CDR1 is WNHNN, CDR2 SYGVQD, per germline (reference sequence). The CDR3 runs 14 residues. The CDR3: CASSEWQGAGELFF. CDR3 DNA: TGCGCCAGCAGTGAATGGCAGGGTGCCGGGGAGCTGTTTTTT.

This clone came up a few times. This chain joins TRBV7-2 and TRBJ1-1; 7 bases match TRBD1. The CDR3 is 14 residues long. CDR1 is SGHTA and CDR2 is FQGNSA in the germline V gene. J gave up 5 bases and V 3 bases, and 6 bases lay outside the gene matches. CDR3 in DNA: TGTGCCAGCAGCTTCGACGACAGGGATACTGAAGCTTTCTTT. Its translation is CASSFDDRDTEAFF.

The chain uses TRBV30 and TRBJ1-5; 7 positions match TRBD1. Germline V gives CDR1 GTSNPN, CDR2 SVGIG (reference sequence). Trimming cost V 3 bases and J 5 bases; bases outside gene matches: 4. CDR3 length: 13 amino acids. CDR3 in amino acids: CAWSRQGYQPQHF. CDR3 sequence (DNA): TGTGCCTGGAGCAGACAGGGATATCAGCCCCAGCATTTT. The full variable domain, with the rest looked up from reference TRBV30 and TRBJ1-5, is SQTIHQWPATLVQPVGSPLSLECTVEGTSNPNLYWYRQAAGRGLQLLFYSVGIGQISSEVPQNLSASRPQDRQFILSSKKLLLSDSGFYLCAWSRQGYQPQHFGDGTRLSIL.

A remark on this clone: An end of the junction does not agree with germline; a read error may underlie this. The chain links TRBV2 to TRBJ2-2, with 16 bases fitting TRBD2. Germline CDR1 is SNHLY and CDR2 is FYNNEI. The CDR3 runs to 18 residues. The CDR3: CASLGVGTSGREHRGAVF. Here the CDR3 DNA reads TGTGCCAGCCTCGGTGTAGGGACTAGCGGGAGGGAACACCGGGGAGCTGTTTTT.

V and J are TRBV14 and TRBJ2-3, with TRBD1 matching over 8 bases. The CDR3 runs 15 residues. Germline CDR1 reads SGHDN; CDR2 reads FVKESK. With 0 bases clipped from V and 1 base from J, the junction kept 0 bases outside the gene matches. The CDR3 coding sequence is TGTGCCAGCAGCCAAGAGACAGGGGGCACAGATACGCAGTATTTT. Translation: CASSQETGGTDTQYF.

This CDR3 is CASSSGQGADEQFF. DNA for the CDR3: TGTGCCAGCAGCTCGGGACAGGGGGCAGATGAGCAGTTCTTC. The rearrangement uses TRBV11-3 and TRBJ2-1; TRBD1 aligns across 12 bases. From germline, CDR1 is SGHNT and CDR2 YENEEA. V shed 4 bases and J 8 bases; nucleotides not matched to a gene: 3. The CDR3 has 14 residues.

This clone was counted once. The chain uses TRBV27 and TRBJ2-7; 8 bases are a match to TRBD2. Germline lookup yields CDR1 MNHEY and CDR2 SMNVEV (reference sequence). This CDR3 contains 15 residues. V shed 5 bases, J shed 2 bases, and the junction held 8 bases outside the gene matches. As DNA, the CDR3 is TGTGCCAGCAGTACCTCCGGGGGGGATGCCTACGAGCAGTACTTC. Its protein product is CASSTSGGDAYEQYF.

The J gene is TRBJ2-7, the V gene TRBV27; tentative D call: TRBD1 (8 bases). The CDR3 covers 13 residues. V was shortened by 6 bases and J by 6 bases, with 15 bases between the two germline ends. Germline CDR1 reads MNHEY; CDR2 reads SMNVEV (reference sequence). CDR3: CASRKTGGGEQYF. The CDR3 DNA reads TGTGCCAGCAGGAAAACAGGGGGGGGCGAGCAGTACTTC.

The chain recombines TRBV30 with TRBJ1-3; 7 nucleotides align to TRBD1. In germline, CDR1 is GTSNPN, CDR2 SVGIG (reference sequence). The CDR3 length is 12 residues. This CDR3 is CAQTGSGNTIYF. The CDR3 DNA sequence: TGTGCTCAGACAGGGTCCGGAAACACCATATATTTT.

V and J are TRBV5-6 and TRBJ2-5; weak D call: TRBD1 (7 bases). The CDR3 runs to 16 residues. Looked up from germline, CDR1 is SGHDT and CDR2 is YYEEEE. V was trimmed by 2 bases and J by 4 bases, leaving 18 bases between them. CDR3 amino acids: CASSFLGRGAGETQYF. The CDR3 nucleotides read TGTGCCAGCAGCTTTCTAGGCAGGGGGGCGGGAGAGACCCAGTACTTC.

This clone was seen only a few times. The V gene is TRBV19, the J gene TRBJ2-7, with D perhaps matching TRBD2 (5 bases). The CDR3 loop spans 14 amino acids. Germline-derived CDR1 and CDR2 are LNHDA and SQIVND (reference sequence). Trimming removed 6 bases at V and 4 bases at J, with 16 bases between. The CDR3 nucleotides are TGTGCCAGTAGCCCGGGGATGGGTTTTTACGAGCAGTACTTC. Protein product: CASSPGMGFYEQYF.

The chain has TRBV11-2 and TRBJ2-1; unclear D gene. V lost 5 bases to trimming and J lost 15 bases, with 5 bases between them. The CDR3 extends over 8 amino acids. The V gene's germline CDR1 is SGHAT and CDR2 FQNNGV. CDR3 nucleotides: TGTGCCAGCAGCCCGGGGTTCTTC. This sequence encodes CASSPGFF.

This chain uses TRBV6-5 with TRBJ2-2; weak D call: TRBD2 (6 bases). The CDR3 length is 15 residues. CDR1 is MNHEY and CDR2 is SVGAGI in the germline V gene. The ends were cut back, 7 bases at V and 3 bases at J, with 15 bases in the middle. CDR3: CASKGLAYHTGELFF. CDR3 coding DNA: TGTGCCAGCAAGGGCCTAGCGTACCACACCGGGGAGCTGTTTTTT.

The rearrangement uses TRBV10-1 and TRBJ2-5, with 13 bases identical to TRBD2. CDR3 length: 15 residues. Losses at the gene ends were 2 bases for V and 4 bases for J; bases not matched to a gene: 1. Germline V CDR1 and CDR2: WNHNN, SYGVQD (reference sequence). The CDR3 sequence is CASSEGLAGVETQYF. CDR3 DNA sequence: TGCGCCAGCAGTGAGGGACTAGCGGGGGTAGAGACCCAGTACTTC.

For this clone: The junction departs from the called germline gene at one end, perhaps through a read error. The V call is TRBV10-3, the J call TRBJ1-1; no reliable D call. Germline assignment: CDR1 ENHRY and CDR2 SYGVKD. The CDR3 has 13 residues. The CDR3 is CASSLSMNTEAFF. The CDR3 DNA is TGTGCCAGCAGTCTCTCTATGAACACTGAAGCTTTCTTT.